Following are 16 T cell receptor beta chains from one sample sequenced in a study of T cell responses to AZD1222 COVID-19 vaccine. Only in-frame clones appear in the TCRdb table, and some are missing; sequencing was by immunoSEQ multiplex PCR. The sample lists some 200,000 clones; roughly 91% were seen once. Sequencing used peripheral blood, obtained 28 days after the second AZD1222 dose. The receptors shown here come from an adult who received the AZD1222 COVID-19 vaccine.

The chain is built from TRBV5-5 and TRBJ2-1, with TRBD2 identical over 16 bases. Unmatched junction bases numbered 12, after V lost 4 bases and J lost 2 bases. The germline V gene encodes CDR1 SGHKS and CDR2 YYEKEE (reference sequence). This CDR3 has 20 amino acids. Here the CDR3 DNA reads TGTGCCAGCAGCCCCGAGGGCGGGACTAGCGGGAGGGTCACCTACAATGAGCAGTTCTTC. This sequence encodes CASSPEGGTSGRVTYNEQFF.

This clone was observed once. The chain employs TRBV5-6 and TRBJ2-1, with 10 nucleotides matching TRBD2. After removal of 0 bases from V and 4 bases from J, the junction contained 10 bases not matched to a gene. Germline CDR1 is SGHDT and CDR2 is YYEEEE. The CDR3 spans 18 residues. CDR3 loop: CASSLVVLAGARYNEQFF. For the CDR3, the DNA is TGTGCCAGCAGCTTGGTAGTGCTAGCGGGAGCCAGATACAATGAGCAGTTCTTC.

V is TRBV7-3 and J is TRBJ1-5, with D unresolved. Germline assignment: CDR1 SGHTA and CDR2 FQGTGA. V was pared by 0 bases and J by 5 bases, with 11 bases between. The length of the CDR3 is 15 residues. This chain's CDR3 is CASSLTSGRDQPQHF. CDR3 in DNA: TGTGCCAGCAGCTTAACGTCGGGTAGGGATCAGCCCCAGCATTTT.

The chain recombines TRBV5-5 with TRBJ2-7, with 9 bases aligning to TRBD1. V shed 3 bases, J shed 4 bases, and the junction held 5 bases outside the gene matches. CDR1 SGHKS and CDR2 YYEKEE come from the germline V gene (reference sequence). The CDR3 is 14 amino acids. CDR3: CASSYGDREYEQYF. The CDR3, as DNA: TGTGCCAGCAGCTATGGGGACAGGGAATACGAGCAGTACTTC. Supplemented by reference TRBV5-5 and TRBJ2-7, the full variable domain reads DAGVTQSPTHLIKTRGQQVTLRCSPISGHKSVSWYQQVLGQGPQFIFQYYEKEERGRGNFPDRFSARQFPNYSSELNVNALLLGDSALYLCASSYGDREYEQYFGPGTRLTVT.

This chain connects TRBV25-1 to TRBJ2-7; D is perhaps TRBD2 (6 bases). In germline, CDR1 is MGHDK, CDR2 SYGVNS. With 1 base removed from V and 4 bases from J, the gap between germline ends came to 11 bases. The CDR3 consists of 14 residues. The CDR3 region has the DNA TGTGCCAGCAGTGAATCAGGCGGGACTTACGAGCAGTACTTC. Protein: CASSESGGTYEQYF.

This clone was found once. The chain is built from TRBV7-2 and TRBJ2-3, with TRBD2 identical over 9 bases. CDR3 length equals 16 residues. Germline trimming cut 2 bases from V and 1 base from J; bases unmatched to any gene: 4. Germline V lookup: CDR1 SGHTA, CDR2 FQGNSA. The CDR3 loop is CASSLLSGSGTDTQYF. DNA of the CDR3: TGTGCCAGCAGCTTACTTAGCGGGAGTGGCACAGATACGCAGTATTTT.

This chain uses TRBV7-8 with TRBJ2-1; 8 bases align to TRBD2. This CDR3 has 16 residues. Germline CDR1 and CDR2: SGHVS and FQNEAQ. Trimming removed 5 bases from V and 0 bases from J; junction bases left unmatched: 6. The CDR3 region has the DNA TGTGCCAGCAGCCCCACTAGCGGCCTCTCCTACAATGAGCAGTTCTTC. Protein sequence: CASSPTSGLSYNEQFF.

V is TRBV24-1 and J is TRBJ2-1; D possibly uses TRBD1 or TRBD2 (6 bases each). This CDR3 comprises 15 residues. CDR1 and CDR2 (germline): KGHDR, SFDVKD. V was clipped by 5 bases and J by 7 bases, with 17 bases between them. The DNA for the CDR3 is TGTGCCACCAGTGTCCAAGGAGGGGGAGGTAATGAGCAGTTCTTC. It translates to CATSVQGGGGNEQFF.

This rearrangement joins TRBV6-5 to TRBJ1-1, with D uncertain. The CDR3 is 14 residues long. The germline gives CDR1 MNHEY, CDR2 SVGAGI. Trimming pared 5 bases from V and 3 bases from J, leaving 13 bases between. In nucleotides, the CDR3 is TGTGCCAGCAGTCACCCAACCAAACACACTGAAGCTTTCTTT. Protein sequence: CASSHPTKHTEAFF.

This clone appeared once. The chain couples TRBV5-1 to TRBJ2-7, with 8 bases fitting TRBD1. Germline CDR1 and CDR2: SGHRS and YFSETQ. There are 16 residues in the CDR3. With 1 base clipped from V and 7 bases from J, the junction kept 13 bases outside the gene matches. DNA of the CDR3: TGCGCCAGCAGCTTGCTTGAGACAGGGGCCGGTTGGGAGCAGTACTTC. This translates into CASSLLETGAGWEQYF.

This chain links TRBV19 with TRBJ2-3; no clear D gene. The CDR3 extends over 15 amino acids. The ends were cut back, 2 bases at V and 0 bases at J, with 9 bases in the middle. The germline CDR1 and CDR2 sequences are LNHDA and SQIVND (reference sequence). The CDR3 sequence is CASSIMPTSTDTQYF. The CDR3 nucleotides read TGTGCCAGTAGTATAATGCCGACTAGCACAGATACGCAGTATTTT.

The rearrangement links TRBV6-4 to TRBJ2-2; 8 bases align to TRBD1. The CDR3 sequence is 17 residues long. The germline CDR1 and CDR2 sequences are MRHNA and SNTAGT. Losses at the gene ends were 6 bases for V and 3 bases for J; bases not matched to a gene: 12. The CDR3 sequence: CASRFDRGAAYTGELFF. Here the CDR3 DNA reads TGTGCCAGCAGGTTTGACAGGGGCGCCGCTTACACCGGGGAGCTGTTTTTT.

V is TRBV9 and J is TRBJ1-6, with a possible D match to TRBD1 (5 bases). The CDR3 has 13 amino acids. The V and J ends lost 10 bases and 0 bases respectively, with 8 bases between them. CDR1 is SGDLS and CDR2 is YYNGEE in the germline V gene. The DNA of the CDR3 is TGTGCCTCGGGGGGCTCCTATAATTCACCCCTCCACTTT. Amino acids: CASGGSYNSPLHF.

This clone was detected only once. The rearrangement uses TRBV30 and TRBJ2-1; TRBD2 aligns across 12 bases. The trim removed 2 bases at V and 10 bases at J, leaving 9 bases unmatched. The CDR3 extends over 15 amino acids. Looked up from germline, CDR1 is GTSNPN and CDR2 is SVGIG (reference sequence). The CDR3 loop reads CAWSPTSGSGVEQFF. Written as DNA, the CDR3 is TGTGCCTGGAGTCCGACTAGCGGGAGCGGGGTCGAGCAGTTCTTC.

This chain connects TRBV9 to TRBJ2-1; TRBD1 or TRBD2 may be the D gene (5 bases each). The ends were cut back, 0 bases at V and 0 bases at J, with 10 bases in the middle. CDR1 and CDR2 (germline): SGDLS, YYNGEE. This CDR3 has 16 amino acids. CDR3 amino acids: CASSVEPGTSYNEQFF. DNA of the CDR3: TGTGCCAGCAGCGTAGAACCGGGGACCTCCTACAATGAGCAGTTCTTC.

The gene calls are TRBV27 and TRBJ2-3; D uncertain. The ends were cut back, 3 bases at V and 0 bases at J, with 4 bases in the middle. Looked up from germline, CDR1 is MNHEY and CDR2 is SMNVEV (reference sequence). This CDR3 is 13 amino acids long. DNA of the CDR3: TGTGCCAGCAGTTTCGGCAGCACAGATACGCAGTATTTT. Residues: CASSFGSTDTQYF.